This TCR beta chain was profiled in a study of cytomegalovirus exposure and HLA in healthy donors. Study-wide results and caveats: HLA-A and HLA-B allele assignments for most subjects were reportedly predicted accurately using TCR beta sequences.

Details on this clone: The antigen is unknown.

The PCR contained 60 Vbeta and 13 Jbeta primers. Only in-frame clones appear in the TCRdb table, and some are missing; sequencing was by immunoSEQ multiplex PCR. The repertoire holds around 120,000 clones, with about four fifths as singletons. This CDR3 region has 14 residues. V dropped 5 bases and J dropped 1; count of bases not matched to a gene: 4. Per germline, CDR1 SGHKS and CDR2 YYEKEE (reference sequence). The specimen sequenced was PBMCs. The rearrangement joins TRBV5-5 to TRBJ2-7; 9 nucleotides line up with TRBD2. The receptor comes from a man aged 18 to 30 in good health and CMV-seronegative. The chain's CDR3 is CASSGTSLSYEQYF. The CDR3 DNA reads TGTGCCAGCAGTGGGACTAGCCTATCCTACGAGCAGTACTTC.